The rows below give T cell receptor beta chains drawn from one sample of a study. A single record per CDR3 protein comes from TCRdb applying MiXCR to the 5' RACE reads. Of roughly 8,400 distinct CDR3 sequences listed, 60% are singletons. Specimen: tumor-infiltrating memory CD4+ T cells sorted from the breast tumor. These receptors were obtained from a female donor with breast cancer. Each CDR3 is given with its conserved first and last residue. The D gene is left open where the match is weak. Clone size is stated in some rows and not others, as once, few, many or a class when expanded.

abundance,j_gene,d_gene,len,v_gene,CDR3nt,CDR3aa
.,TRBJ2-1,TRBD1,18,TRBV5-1,TGCGCCAGCAGCCTGATCACAGGGGGCCAAAGCTCCTACAATGAGCAGTTCTTC,CASSLITGGQSSYNEQFF
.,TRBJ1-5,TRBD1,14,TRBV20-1,TGCAGTGCTAGACGACAGGGACTAAATCAGCCCCAGCATTTT,CSARRQGLNQPQHF
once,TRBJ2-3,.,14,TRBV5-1,TGCGCCAGCAGCCAACAGCTGAGCACAGATACGCAGTATTTT,CASSQQLSTDTQYF
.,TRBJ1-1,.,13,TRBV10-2,TGCGCTAGCACGGAATTTCTGAACACTGAAGCTTTCTTT,CASTEFLNTEAFF
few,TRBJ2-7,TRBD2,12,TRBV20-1,TGCAGTGCCTGGGAGGGGCCCTACGAGCAGTACTTC,CSAWEGPYEQYF
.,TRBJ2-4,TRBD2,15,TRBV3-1,TGTGCCAGCAGCCACCCGGGTAGCGGGGTAAACATTCAGTACTTC,CASSHPGSGVNIQYF
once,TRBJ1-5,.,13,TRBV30,TGTGCCTGGAGTGGAGGGGGTTGGCAGCCCCAGCATTTT,CAWSGGGWQPQHF
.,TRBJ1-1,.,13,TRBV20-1,TGCAGTGCTGGGGTAACAGGGAACACTGAAGCTTTCTTT,CSAGVTGNTEAFF
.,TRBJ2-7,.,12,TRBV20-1,TGCAGTGCTAGGGACACCTTTTACGAGCAGTACTTC,CSARDTFYEQYF
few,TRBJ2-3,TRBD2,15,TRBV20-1,TGCAGTGCTAGAGAGCCAGCGGGGGGTTTAGATACGCAGTATTTT,CSAREPAGGLDTQYF
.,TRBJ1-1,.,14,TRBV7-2,TGTGCCAGCAGCTTAGTCGGAGACACCACTGAAGCTTTCTTT,CASSLVGDTTEAFF
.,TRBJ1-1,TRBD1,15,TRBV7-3,TGTGCCAGCAGCTCCGACCCGGGACAGGGGTCTGAAGCTTTCTTT,CASSSDPGQGSEAFF